This T cell receptor beta chain was documented in a study of T-cell reconstitution after alpha-beta-depleted transplantation in children. This clonotype was seen more than once but under ten times. Its specificity is not known. Unique molecular identifiers were used in preparing the TCRbeta library. TCRdb ran MiXCR on the PCR reads and lists one entry per CDR3 protein. The table lists fewer than 1 million distinct CDR3 sequences, approximately 15% of them singletons. General study results and limits: Diversity of TCRbeta at day 60 was high in some patients, arising from surviving recipient T cells and thymic progenitors. Diversity and T-cell counts at one year after transplant derived mostly from new T cells.

Trimming cost V 6 bases and J 0 bases, with 14 bases left between them. In germline, CDR1 is SQVTM, CDR2 ANQGSEA. The CDR3 covers 14 residues. This TCR was recovered from a male patient under 18 who had a stem cell transplant for acute lymphoblastic leukemia, so the T cells may come from the graft donor. The sequencing here drew on PBMCs, mostly from graft donor cells, taken 360 days after TCRalphabeta/CD19-depleted stem cell transplant. The V call is TRBV29-1, the J call TRBJ1-2; D is perhaps TRBD1 (6 bases). The CDR3 is CSVETGASNYGYTF. CDR3 nucleotide sequence: TGCAGCGTAGAGACAGGAGCCTCTAACTATGGCTACACCTTC.